This T cell receptor beta chain was sequenced for a study of blood T cell repertoires in COVID-19. Study context: Both acute and convalescent COVID-19 samples were obtained from the United States, Italy and Spain. PBMCs, B-cell-depleted T cells, or T cells were the source of the cDNA or gDNA that made up the material.

Only a few counts were recorded for this clone. Per the original data handling: For nucleated cells, counts were estimated from reference gene primer amplification. Produced via immunoSEQ multiplex PCR; TCRdb's table is partial and in-frame only. That table is the source of V, J and clone size, and D and trimming were worked out from the DNA. The data show tens of thousands of clones, with around 88% seen just once and 16% held by the top ten. Germline V gene sequence: CDR1 SNHLY, CDR2 FYNNEI. The CDR3 runs to 14 residues. V was clipped by 8 bases and J by 5 bases, with 15 bases between them. This clonotype was obtained from a man aged 70-80 years with acute or convalescent COVID-19. The sequencing sample was made of peripheral blood. The V and J genes are TRBV2 and TRBJ1-4; D might be TRBD1 (6 bases). The CDR3 DNA reads TGTGCCAGCGTGGCCGGGACAAGGAATGAAAAACTGTTTTTT. It yields the protein CASVAGTRNEKLFF.